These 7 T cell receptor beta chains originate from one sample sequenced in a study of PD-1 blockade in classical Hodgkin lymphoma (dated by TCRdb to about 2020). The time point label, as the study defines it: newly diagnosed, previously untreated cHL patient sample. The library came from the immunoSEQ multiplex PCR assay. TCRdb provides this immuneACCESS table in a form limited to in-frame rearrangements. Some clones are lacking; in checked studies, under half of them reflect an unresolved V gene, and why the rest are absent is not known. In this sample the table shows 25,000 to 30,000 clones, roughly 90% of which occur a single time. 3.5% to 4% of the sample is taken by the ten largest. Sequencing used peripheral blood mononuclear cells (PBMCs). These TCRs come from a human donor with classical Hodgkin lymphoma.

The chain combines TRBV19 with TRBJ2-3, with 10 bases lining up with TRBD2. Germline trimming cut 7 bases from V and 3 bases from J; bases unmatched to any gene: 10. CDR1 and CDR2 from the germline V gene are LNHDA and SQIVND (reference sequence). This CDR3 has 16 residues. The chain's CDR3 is CASTAASGRATDTQYF. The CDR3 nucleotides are TGTGCCAGTACCGCAGCCAGCGGGAGGGCGACAGATACGCAGTATTTT.

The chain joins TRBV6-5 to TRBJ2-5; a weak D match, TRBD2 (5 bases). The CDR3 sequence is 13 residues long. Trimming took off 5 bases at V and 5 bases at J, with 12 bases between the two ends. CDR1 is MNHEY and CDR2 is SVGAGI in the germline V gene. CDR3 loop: CASSRTEVETQYF. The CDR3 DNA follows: TGTGCCAGCAGTCGGACTGAAGTTGAGACCCAGTACTTC.

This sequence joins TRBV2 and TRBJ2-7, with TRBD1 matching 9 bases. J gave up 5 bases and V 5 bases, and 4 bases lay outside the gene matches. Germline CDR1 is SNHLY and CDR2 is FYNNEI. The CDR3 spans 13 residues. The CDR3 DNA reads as TGTGCCAGCAGTTCCGGGACAGGGAACGAGCAGTACTTC. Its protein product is CASSSGTGNEQYF. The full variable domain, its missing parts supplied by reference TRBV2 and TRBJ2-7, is EPEVTQTPSHQVTQMGQEVILRCVPISNHLYFYWYRQILGQKVEFLVSFYNNEISEKSEIFDDQFSVERPDGSNFTLKIRSTKLEDSAMYFCASSSGTGNEQYFGPGTRLTVT.

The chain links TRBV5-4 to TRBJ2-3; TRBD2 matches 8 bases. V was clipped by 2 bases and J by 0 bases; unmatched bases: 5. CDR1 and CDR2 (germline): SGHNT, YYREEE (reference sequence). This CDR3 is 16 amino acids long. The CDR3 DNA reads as TGTGCCAGCAGCTTCAGACTAGCGAAAAGCACAGATACGCAGTATTTT. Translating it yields CASSFRLAKSTDTQYF. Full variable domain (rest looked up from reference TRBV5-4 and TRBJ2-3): ETGVTQSPTHLIKTRGQQVTLRCSSQSGHNTVSWYQQALGQGPQFIFQYYREEENGRGNFPPRFSGLQFPNYSSELNVNALELDDSALYLCASSFRLAKSTDTQYFGPGTRLTVL.

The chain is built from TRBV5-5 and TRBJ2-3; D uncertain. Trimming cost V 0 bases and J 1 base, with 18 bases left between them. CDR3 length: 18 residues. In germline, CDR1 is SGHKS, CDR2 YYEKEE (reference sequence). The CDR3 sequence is CASSLVLYAGFGTDTQYF. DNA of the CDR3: TGTGCCAGCAGCTTGGTGCTATACGCAGGATTCGGCACAGATACGCAGTATTTT.

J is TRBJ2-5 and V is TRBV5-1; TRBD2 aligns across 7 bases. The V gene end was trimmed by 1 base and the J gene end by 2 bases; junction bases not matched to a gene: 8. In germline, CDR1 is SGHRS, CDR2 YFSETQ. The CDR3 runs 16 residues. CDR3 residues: CASSLMGRGGQETQYF. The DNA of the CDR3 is TGCGCCAGCAGCTTGATGGGGAGGGGAGGGCAAGAGACCCAGTACTTC.

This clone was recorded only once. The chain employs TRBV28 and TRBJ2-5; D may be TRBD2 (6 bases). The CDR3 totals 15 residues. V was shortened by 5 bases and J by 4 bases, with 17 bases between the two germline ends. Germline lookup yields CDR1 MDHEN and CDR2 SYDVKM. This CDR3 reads CASSPNPPGVETQYF. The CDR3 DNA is TGTGCCAGCAGTCCCAACCCCCCGGGAGTAGAGACCCAGTACTTC.